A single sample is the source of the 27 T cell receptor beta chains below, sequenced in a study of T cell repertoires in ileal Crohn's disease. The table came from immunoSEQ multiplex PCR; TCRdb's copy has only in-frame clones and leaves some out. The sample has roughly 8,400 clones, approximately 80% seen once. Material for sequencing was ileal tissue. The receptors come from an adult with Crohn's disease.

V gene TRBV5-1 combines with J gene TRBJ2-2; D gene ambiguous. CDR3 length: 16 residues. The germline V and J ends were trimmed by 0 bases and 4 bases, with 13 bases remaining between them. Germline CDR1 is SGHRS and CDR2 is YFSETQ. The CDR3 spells CASSLVAGKSTGELFF. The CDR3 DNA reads TGCGCCAGCAGCTTGGTTGCAGGAAAGAGCACCGGGGAGCTGTTTTTT.

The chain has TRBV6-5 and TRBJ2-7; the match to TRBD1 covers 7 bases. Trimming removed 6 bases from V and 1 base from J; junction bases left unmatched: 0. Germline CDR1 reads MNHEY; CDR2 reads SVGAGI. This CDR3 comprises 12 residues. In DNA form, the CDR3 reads TGTGCCAGCAGGGGACAGTCCTACGAGCAGTACTTC. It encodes CASRGQSYEQYF.

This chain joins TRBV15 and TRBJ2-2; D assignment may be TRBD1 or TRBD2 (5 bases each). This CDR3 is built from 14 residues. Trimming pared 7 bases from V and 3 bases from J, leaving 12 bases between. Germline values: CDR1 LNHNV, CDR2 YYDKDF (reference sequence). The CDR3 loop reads CATNEGSDTGELFF. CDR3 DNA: TGTGCCACCAATGAGGGGAGCGACACCGGGGAGCTGTTTTTT.

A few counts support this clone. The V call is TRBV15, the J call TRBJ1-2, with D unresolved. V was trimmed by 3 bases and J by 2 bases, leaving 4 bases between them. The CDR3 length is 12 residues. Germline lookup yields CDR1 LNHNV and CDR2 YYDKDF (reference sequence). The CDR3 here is CATSRDNYGYTF. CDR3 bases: TGTGCCACCAGCAGGGACAACTATGGCTACACCTTC.

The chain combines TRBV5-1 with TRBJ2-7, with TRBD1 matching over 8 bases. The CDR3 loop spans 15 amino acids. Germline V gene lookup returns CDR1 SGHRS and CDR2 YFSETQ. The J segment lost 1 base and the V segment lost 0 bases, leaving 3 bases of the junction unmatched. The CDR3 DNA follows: TGCGCCAGCAGCTTGGGGGGGACAGGATCCTACGAGCAGTACTTC. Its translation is CASSLGGTGSYEQYF.

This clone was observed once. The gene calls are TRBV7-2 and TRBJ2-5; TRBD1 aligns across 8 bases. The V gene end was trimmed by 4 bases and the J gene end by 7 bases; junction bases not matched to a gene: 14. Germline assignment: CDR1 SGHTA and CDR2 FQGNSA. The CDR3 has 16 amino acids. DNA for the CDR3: TGTGCCAGCAGCTCAGGGGGCAAACTCGGCTTAGGGACCCAGTACTTC. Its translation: CASSSGGKLGLGTQYF.

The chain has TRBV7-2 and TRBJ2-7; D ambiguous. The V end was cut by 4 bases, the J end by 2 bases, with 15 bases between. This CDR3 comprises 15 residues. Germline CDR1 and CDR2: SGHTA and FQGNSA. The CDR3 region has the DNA TGTGCCAGCAGCTCCTCCTTTTACCGGCCCTACGAGCAGTACTTC. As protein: CASSSSFYRPYEQYF.

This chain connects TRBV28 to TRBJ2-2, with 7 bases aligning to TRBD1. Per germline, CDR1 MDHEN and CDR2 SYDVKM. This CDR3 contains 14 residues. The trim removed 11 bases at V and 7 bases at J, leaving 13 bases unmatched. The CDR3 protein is CAVSSRGHGGELFF. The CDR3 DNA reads TGTGCCGTCTCATCAAGGGGGCACGGCGGGGAGCTGTTTTTT.

DNA for the CDR3: TGCGCCAGCAGCTTTGCCCCAGGGACTAGCGGGAGAGATACGCAGTATTTT. Amino acid sequence: CASSFAPGTSGRDTQYF. The chain joins TRBV5-1 to TRBJ2-3, with 14 bases identical to TRBD2. The V gene's germline CDR1 is SGHRS and CDR2 YFSETQ. This CDR3 region has 17 residues. The junction had 7 bases not matched to a gene; V was cut back by 2 bases and J by 5 bases.

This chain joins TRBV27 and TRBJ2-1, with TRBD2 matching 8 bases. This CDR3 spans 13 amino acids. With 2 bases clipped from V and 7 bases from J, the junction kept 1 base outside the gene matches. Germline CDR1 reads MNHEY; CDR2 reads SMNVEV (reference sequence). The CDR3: CASSLKRENEQFF. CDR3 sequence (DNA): TGTGCCAGCAGTTTAAAGCGGGAGAATGAGCAGTTCTTC.

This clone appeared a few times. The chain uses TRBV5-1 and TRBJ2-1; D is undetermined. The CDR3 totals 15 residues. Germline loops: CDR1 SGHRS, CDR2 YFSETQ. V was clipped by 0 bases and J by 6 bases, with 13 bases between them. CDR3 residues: CASSLDFQNGNEQFF. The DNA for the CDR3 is TGCGCCAGCAGCTTGGATTTCCAGAACGGCAATGAGCAGTTCTTC.

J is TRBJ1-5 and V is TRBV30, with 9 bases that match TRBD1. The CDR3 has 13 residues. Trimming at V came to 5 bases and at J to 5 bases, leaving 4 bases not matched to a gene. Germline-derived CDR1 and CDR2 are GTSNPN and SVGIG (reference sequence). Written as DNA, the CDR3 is TGTGCCTGGGGGACAGGGCCGTATCAGCCCCAGCATTTT. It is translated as CAWGTGPYQPQHF.

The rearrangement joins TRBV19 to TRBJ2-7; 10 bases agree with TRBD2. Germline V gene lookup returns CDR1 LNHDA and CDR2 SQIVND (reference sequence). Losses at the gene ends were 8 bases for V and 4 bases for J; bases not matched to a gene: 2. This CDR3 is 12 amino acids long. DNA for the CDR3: TGTGCCAGTTCTAGCGGGAGTTACGAGCAGTACTTC. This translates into CASSSGSYEQYF. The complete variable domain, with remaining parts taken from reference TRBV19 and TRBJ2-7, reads DGGITQSPKYLFRKEGQNVTLSCEQNLNHDAMYWYRQDPGQGLRLIYYSQIVNDFQKGDIAEGYSVSREKKESFPLTVTSAQKNPTAFYLCASSSGSYEQYFGPGTRLTVT.

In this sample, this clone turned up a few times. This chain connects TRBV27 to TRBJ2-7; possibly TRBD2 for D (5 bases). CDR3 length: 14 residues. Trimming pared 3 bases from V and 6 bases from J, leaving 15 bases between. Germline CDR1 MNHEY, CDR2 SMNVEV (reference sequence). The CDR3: CASSFRQIGGEQYF. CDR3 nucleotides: TGTGCCAGCAGTTTCAGACAAATTGGAGGCGAGCAGTACTTC.

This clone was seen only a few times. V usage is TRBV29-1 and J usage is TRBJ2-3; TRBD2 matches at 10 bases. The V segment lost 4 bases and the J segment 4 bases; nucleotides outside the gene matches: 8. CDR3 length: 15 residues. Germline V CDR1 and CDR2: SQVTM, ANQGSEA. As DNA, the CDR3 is TGCAGCGTTGCCTTCACTAGCGGGACTCCAGATACGCAGTATTTT. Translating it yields CSVAFTSGTPDTQYF.

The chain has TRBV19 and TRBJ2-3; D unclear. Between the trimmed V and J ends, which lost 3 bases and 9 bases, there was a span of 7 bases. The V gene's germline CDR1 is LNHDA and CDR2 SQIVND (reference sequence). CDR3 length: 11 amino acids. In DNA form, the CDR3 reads TGTGCCAGTAGTATCGGACCAACGCAGTATTTT. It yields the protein CASSIGPTQYF.

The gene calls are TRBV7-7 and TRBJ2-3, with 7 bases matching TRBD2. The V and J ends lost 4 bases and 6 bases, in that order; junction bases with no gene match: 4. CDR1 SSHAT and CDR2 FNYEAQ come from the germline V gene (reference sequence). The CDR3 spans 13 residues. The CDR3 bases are TGTGCCAGCAGCTCTCGGCGGGAGGATACGCAGTATTTT. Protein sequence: CASSSRREDTQYF. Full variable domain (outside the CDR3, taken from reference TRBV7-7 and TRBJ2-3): GAGVSQSPRYKVTKRGQDVTLRCDPISSHATLYWYQQALGQGPEFLTYFNYEAQPDKSGLPSDRFSAERPEGSISTLTIQRTEQRDSAMYRCASSSRREDTQYFGPGTRLTVL.

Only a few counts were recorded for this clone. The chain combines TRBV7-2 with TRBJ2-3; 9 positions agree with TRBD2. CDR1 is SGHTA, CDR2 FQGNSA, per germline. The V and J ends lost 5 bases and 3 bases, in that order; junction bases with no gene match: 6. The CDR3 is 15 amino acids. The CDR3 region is CASSRASGVTDTQYF. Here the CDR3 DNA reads TGTGCCAGCAGCAGGGCTAGCGGGGTTACAGATACGCAGTATTTT.

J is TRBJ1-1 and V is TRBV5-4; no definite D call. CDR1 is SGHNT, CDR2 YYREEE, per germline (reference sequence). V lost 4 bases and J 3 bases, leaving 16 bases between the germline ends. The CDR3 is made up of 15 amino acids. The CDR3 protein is CASSPRTGGHTEAFF. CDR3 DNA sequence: TGTGCCAGCAGCCCCCGGACCGGAGGGCACACTGAAGCTTTCTTT.

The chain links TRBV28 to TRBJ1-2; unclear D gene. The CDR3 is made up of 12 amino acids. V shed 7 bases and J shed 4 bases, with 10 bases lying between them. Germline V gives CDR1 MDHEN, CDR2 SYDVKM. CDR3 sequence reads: CASTRTGYGYTF. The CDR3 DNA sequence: TGTGCCAGCACCCGCACGGGCTATGGCTACACCTTC.

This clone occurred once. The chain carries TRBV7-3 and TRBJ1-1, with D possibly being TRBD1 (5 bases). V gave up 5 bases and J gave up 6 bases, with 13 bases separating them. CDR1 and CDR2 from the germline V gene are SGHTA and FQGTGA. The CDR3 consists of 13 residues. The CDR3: CASSPRQNSEAFF. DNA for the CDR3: TGTGCCAGCAGCCCCCGACAGAATTCTGAAGCTTTCTTT. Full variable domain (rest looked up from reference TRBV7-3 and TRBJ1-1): GAGVSQTPSNKVTEKGKYVELRCDPISGHTALYWYRQSLGQGPEFLIYFQGTGAADDSGLPNDRFFAVRPEGSVSTLKIQRTERGDSAVYLCASSPRQNSEAFFGQGTRLTVV.

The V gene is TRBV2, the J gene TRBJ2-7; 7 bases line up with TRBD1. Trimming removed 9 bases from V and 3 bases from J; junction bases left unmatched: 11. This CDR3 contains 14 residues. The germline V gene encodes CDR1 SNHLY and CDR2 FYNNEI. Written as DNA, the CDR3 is TGTGCCAGTTTTTGGGACAGTGGGTTCTACGAGCAGTACTTC. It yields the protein CASFWDSGFYEQYF.

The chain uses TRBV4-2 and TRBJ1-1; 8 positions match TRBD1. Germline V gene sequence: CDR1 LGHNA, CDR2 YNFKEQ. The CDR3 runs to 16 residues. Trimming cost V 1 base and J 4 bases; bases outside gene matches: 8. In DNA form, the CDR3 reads TGTGCCAGCAGCCAAGGGCCGGACAGGGCAGGCACTGAAGCTTTCTTT. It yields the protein CASSQGPDRAGTEAFF.

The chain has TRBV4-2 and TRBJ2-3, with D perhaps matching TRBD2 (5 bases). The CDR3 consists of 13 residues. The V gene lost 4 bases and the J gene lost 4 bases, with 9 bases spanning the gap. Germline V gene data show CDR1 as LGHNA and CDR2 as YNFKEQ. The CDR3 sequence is CASSLEGPDTQYF. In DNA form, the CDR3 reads TGTGCCAGCAGCCTAGAGGGTCCAGATACGCAGTATTTT.

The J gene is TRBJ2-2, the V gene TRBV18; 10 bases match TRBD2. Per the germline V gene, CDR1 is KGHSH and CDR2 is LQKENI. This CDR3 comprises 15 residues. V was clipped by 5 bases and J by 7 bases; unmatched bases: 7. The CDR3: CASSGTSDRIGELFF. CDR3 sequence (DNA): TGTGCCAGCTCAGGGACTAGCGATCGTATCGGGGAGCTGTTTTTT.

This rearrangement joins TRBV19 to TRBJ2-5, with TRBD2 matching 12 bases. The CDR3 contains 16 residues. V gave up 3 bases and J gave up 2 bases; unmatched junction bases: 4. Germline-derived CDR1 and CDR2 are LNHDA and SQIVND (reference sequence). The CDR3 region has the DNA TGTGCCAGTAGTATTGGGCTAGCGGGAGGGCAAGAGACCCAGTACTTC. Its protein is CASSIGLAGGQETQYF.

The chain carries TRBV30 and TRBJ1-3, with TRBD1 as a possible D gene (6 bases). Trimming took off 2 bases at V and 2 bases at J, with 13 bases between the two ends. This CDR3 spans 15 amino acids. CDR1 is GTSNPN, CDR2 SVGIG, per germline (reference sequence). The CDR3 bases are TGTGCCTGGAGTCCCCGGAGGGGGGCTGGAAACACCATATATTTT. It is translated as CAWSPRRGAGNTIYF.